This T cell receptor (beta chain) was captured in a study of cytomegalovirus exposure and HLA in healthy donors. The CDR3 is 16 amino acids. Germline V gene lookup returns CDR1 SGDLS and CDR2 YYNGEE. The V segment lost 3 bases and the J segment 7 bases; nucleotides outside the gene matches: 10. Comment on this clone: Its antigen remains unknown.

The PCR made use of 60 Vbeta and 13 Jbeta primers. Profiling relied on immunoSEQ multiplex PCR, and the TCRdb table lists in-frame clones only, not all of them. The table lists some 200,000 clones, around 75% of them singletons. Regarding the study as a whole: A highly shared variant cluster was judged a likely technical artifact. Some public TCRs appeared in many individuals, while most sequences were rare. The authors later found TCR association rates varying by HLA locus, with DRB1 most and HLA-C fewest. Evidence from a later analysis indicated that most CMV-associated TCR beta chains looked HLA-restricted.

The rearrangement uses TRBV9 and TRBJ2-1; 10 positions agree with TRBD2. The sequencing sample was made of PBMCs. The source is a woman in her 30s in good health and CMV-seronegative. The CDR3 DNA follows: TGTGCCAGCAGCGCAATTCTAGCGGGAGCGGGGAATGAGCAGTTCTTC. Its translation: CASSAILAGAGNEQFF.